This T cell receptor (beta chain) was obtained from a study of T cell responses to AZD1222 COVID-19 vaccine. Whole-study results and caveats: Dominant at 160-218 and 743-854, vaccine-associated CD4 TCRs also spanned spike.

This table comes from immunoSEQ multiplex PCR, and its TCRdb copy is limited to in-frame clones, with some not included. The sample carries around 60,000 clones, about four fifths recorded once. In regard to this clone: Antigen: not known.

CDR1 and CDR2 from the germline V gene are LGHNA and YSLEER. V lost 0 bases and J 0 bases, leaving 7 bases between the germline ends. The CDR3 runs to 15 residues. The rearrangement links TRBV4-3 to TRBJ2-3; D remains unclear. The material sequenced was peripheral blood, taken 28 days after the second AZD1222 dose. This sequence originates from an adult who received the AZD1222 COVID-19 vaccine. Here the CDR3 DNA reads TGCGCCAGCAGCCAAGACTATCGGAGCACAGATACGCAGTATTTT. This codes for CASSQDYRSTDTQYF.